This TCR beta chain appears in the sequencing data of a study of metastatic and nonmetastatic thyroid tumors. TCRdb re-called clones via MiXCR from the PCR reads. The sample lists about 6,500 clones, 25% to 35% occurring once. Nobody among the patients had been given any treatment before thyroid surgery. In its sample, this clone was seen many times. One junction end does not reproduce the germline sequence, and a read error may be involved. Other nucleotide sequences in the sample specify the same CDR3. CDR1 SGHAT and CDR2 FQDESV come from the germline V gene (reference sequence). The CDR3 has 18 amino acids.

This clonotype originated in a female donor with papillary thyroid cancer or a benign thyroid nodule (not recorded which). Some clones in this sample may be carry-over from other donors' samples. Sequencing was done on a sample of adjacent normal tissue. The genes are TRBV11-1 and TRBJ1-5; D possibly corresponds to TRBD1 (6 bases). In DNA, the CDR3 is TGTGCCAGCAGCTTAGAACTGGGGGGCCTATATAGCAATCAGCCCCAGCACTTT. Translated, it gives CASSLELGGLYSNQPQHF.